The next 25 T cell receptor beta chains were all read from a single sample in a study of blood T cell repertoires in COVID-19. Measured with immunoSEQ multiplex PCR; TCRdb has only the in-frame clones, and not every one. The data show roughly 250,000 clones, with around nine tenths seen just once and about 1.9% held by the top ten. Specimen: PBMCs or T cells enriched from blood (not recorded which). Receptors originate from a woman aged 18-35 years who had recovered from COVID-19.

J is TRBJ1-2 and V is TRBV9; D gene unclear. In germline, CDR1 is SGDLS, CDR2 YYNGEE. There are 12 residues in the CDR3. Trimming left V 3 bases short and J 8 bases short, with 11 bases between. The CDR3 reads CASSAPLRGYTF. For the CDR3, the DNA is TGTGCCAGCAGCGCCCCCCTGAGGGGCTACACCTTC.

This clone was found once. The rearrangement links TRBV15 to TRBJ2-2; D is ambiguous. The CDR3 length is 16 residues. V was pared by 1 base and J by 0 bases, with 9 bases between. Germline CDR1 is LNHNV and CDR2 is YYDKDF (reference sequence). The CDR3 spells CATSRAHGPNTGELFF. CDR3 DNA sequence: TGTGCCACCAGCAGAGCCCATGGGCCGAACACCGGGGAGCTGTTTTTT.

The chain is built from TRBV4-3 and TRBJ2-3; 13 bases agree with TRBD2. This CDR3 comprises 16 residues. Germline V gene data show CDR1 as LGHNA and CDR2 as YSLEER. V lost 6 bases and J lost 2; bases outside the gene matches: 5. For the CDR3, the DNA is TGCGCCAGCAGTTCCACTAGCGGGGGGGCCACAGATACGCAGTATTTT. Protein product: CASSSTSGGATDTQYF.

This sequence joins TRBV19 and TRBJ2-7; 7 bases fit TRBD2. V lost 4 bases and J lost 2; bases outside the gene matches: 8. CDR1 is LNHDA and CDR2 is SQIVND in the germline V gene (reference sequence). The CDR3 totals 15 residues. In DNA, the CDR3 is TGTGCCAGTAGTAAAGCTAGCGGTGGCCCCTACGAGCAGTACTTC. It encodes CASSKASGGPYEQYF.

The rearrangement links TRBV27 to TRBJ2-5; possible D gene TRBD1, 7 bases. Trimming stripped 3 bases from V and 5 bases from J, with 13 bases between. The CDR3 totals 14 residues. Germline assignment: CDR1 MNHEY and CDR2 SMNVEV (reference sequence). DNA for the CDR3: TGTGCCAGCAGTTTCGCAGGGGGGAGGGAGACCCAGTACTTC. Protein sequence: CASSFAGGRETQYF.

This chain joins TRBV9 and TRBJ2-4; TRBD1 matches at 10 bases. Germline-derived CDR1 and CDR2 are SGDLS and YYNGEE. This CDR3 has 16 amino acids. The J segment lost 6 bases and the V segment lost 2 bases, leaving 8 bases of the junction unmatched. The CDR3 is CASSVGDRGGRNIQYF. CDR3 nucleotide sequence: TGTGCCAGCAGCGTCGGGGACAGGGGAGGGAGAAACATTCAGTACTTC. The whole variable domain, filled in from reference TRBV9 and TRBJ2-4, reads DSGVTQTPKHLITATGQRVTLRCSPRSGDLSVYWYQQSLDQGLQFLIQYYNGEERAKGNILERFSAQQFPDLHSELNLSSLELGDSALYFCASSVGDRGGRNIQYFGAGTRLSVL.

The J gene is TRBJ2-2, the V gene TRBV28; no clear D. CDR1 is MDHEN and CDR2 is SYDVKM in the germline V gene. The V and J ends lost 3 bases and 5 bases respectively, with 7 bases between them. This CDR3 is 13 amino acids long. This chain's CDR3 is CASSFPPTGELFF. DNA of the CDR3: TGTGCCAGCAGTTTCCCTCCTACCGGGGAGCTGTTTTTT.

This chain links TRBV9 with TRBJ1-1, with D perhaps matching TRBD1 (6 bases). The CDR3 has 15 residues. The V gene's germline CDR1 is SGDLS and CDR2 YYNGEE. V gave up 3 bases and J gave up 1 base, with 13 bases separating them. The CDR3 here is CASSERDTQNTEAFF. Written as DNA, the CDR3 is TGTGCCAGCAGCGAGAGGGACACCCAGAACACTGAAGCTTTCTTT.

The V gene is TRBV6-5, the J gene TRBJ1-4; no clear D gene. V was cut by 5 bases and J by 7 bases, with 14 bases left in between. Germline CDR1 is MNHEY and CDR2 is SVGAGI. The CDR3 sequence is 14 residues long. CDR3 DNA: TGTGCCAGCAGTAACCCCCCCCGGAGTGAAAAACTGTTTTTT. It encodes CASSNPPRSEKLFF.

The V and J genes are TRBV7-9 and TRBJ2-3, with 9 positions matching TRBD2. With V trimmed by 5 bases and J by 1 base, 7 bases remained unmatched. CDR3 size: 16 residues. Looked up from germline, CDR1 is SEHNR and CDR2 is FQNEAQ (reference sequence). The CDR3 sequence: CASSLLPSGGTDTQYF. The CDR3, as DNA: TGTGCCAGCAGCCTCCTGCCTAGCGGGGGCACAGATACGCAGTATTTT.

This chain connects TRBV7-9 to TRBJ1-1; 7 positions agree with TRBD1. CDR3 length: 14 amino acids. Germline V gene lookup returns CDR1 SEHNR and CDR2 FQNEAQ (reference sequence). V lost 3 bases to trimming and J lost 7 bases; unmatched junction nucleotides: 8. CDR3 bases: TGTGCCAGCAGCTTTGGACAGGAAGGTTTTGAAGCTTTCTTT. Translated, it gives CASSFGQEGFEAFF.

The CDR3 coding sequence is TGTGCCAGCAGCCAAGTACACACTAACTATGGCTACACCTTC. Residues: CASSQVHTNYGYTF. V and J are TRBV3-1 (or the pseudogene TRBV3-2) and TRBJ1-2; unclear D gene. Germline V lookup: CDR1 LGHDT, CDR2 YNNKEL (reference sequence). The CDR3 is 14 residues long. V was clipped by 1 base and J by 0 bases, with 6 bases between them.

V usage is TRBV9 and J usage is TRBJ1-6; D perhaps matches TRBD1 (5 bases). The CDR3 extends over 15 amino acids. CDR1 is SGDLS, CDR2 YYNGEE, per germline. V shed 1 base and J shed 9 bases, with 14 bases lying between them. CDR3 DNA sequence: TGTGCCAGCAGCGTAAGACAGATTAAGGGTTCACCCCTCCACTTT. Translated: CASSVRQIKGSPLHF.

The chain is built from TRBV29-1 and TRBJ2-7; 7 nucleotides agree with TRBD2. Unmatched junction bases numbered 8, after V lost 6 bases and J lost 3 bases. The CDR3 extends over 13 amino acids. Germline loops: CDR1 SQVTM, CDR2 ANQGSEA. CDR3 sequence: CSVAPGGDYEQYF. The CDR3 coding sequence is TGCAGCGTCGCCCCGGGAGGCGACTACGAGCAGTACTTC.

The rearrangement links TRBV28 to TRBJ1-3; 10 positions agree with TRBD1. Trimming at V came to 4 bases and at J to 3 bases, leaving 6 bases not matched to a gene. The CDR3 has 16 amino acids. Per the germline V gene, CDR1 is MDHEN and CDR2 is SYDVKM. CDR3: CASSSDRGPGGNTIYF. CDR3 bases: TGTGCCAGCAGTTCAGACAGGGGGCCCGGTGGAAACACCATATATTTT.

The chain employs TRBV24-1 and TRBJ2-7; 8 nucleotides match TRBD1. Germline V lookup: CDR1 KGHDR, CDR2 SFDVKD. This CDR3 region has 13 residues. J lost 4 bases, V lost 3 bases, and 1 base had no gene match. The CDR3 loop is CATSDQGAYEQYF. In nucleotides, the CDR3 is TGTGCCACCAGTGATCAGGGGGCTTACGAGCAGTACTTC.

The V gene is TRBV6-5, the J gene TRBJ2-3; 9 bases are shared with TRBD2. The CDR3 runs 14 residues. The V gene end was trimmed by 7 bases and the J gene end by 5 bases; junction bases not matched to a gene: 7. CDR1 MNHEY and CDR2 SVGAGI come from the germline V gene. CDR3 loop: CASNLAGGQDTQYF. The CDR3 bases are TGTGCCAGCAACCTGGCGGGAGGGCAAGATACGCAGTATTTT.

The gene calls are TRBV15 and TRBJ2-2, with D tentatively TRBD1 (6 bases). The CDR3 covers 18 residues. The V end was cut by 0 bases, the J end by 0 bases, with 14 bases between. Germline V gene data show CDR1 as LNHNV and CDR2 as YYDKDF (reference sequence). Written as DNA, the CDR3 is TGTGCCACCAGCAGAGAGGGGCAGGGGCTCCCGAACACCGGGGAGCTGTTTTTT. It is translated as CATSREGQGLPNTGELFF.

The chain is built from TRBV14 and TRBJ1-4; 8 bases are shared with TRBD1. In germline, CDR1 is SGHDN, CDR2 FVKESK. The CDR3 loop spans 15 amino acids. V shed 0 bases and J 8 bases; nucleotides not matched to a gene: 5. CDR3 nucleotides: TGTGCCAGCAGCCAAGATCGAGACAGGGGAGAAAAACTGTTTTTT. Translating it yields CASSQDRDRGEKLFF.

This chain uses TRBV5-6 with TRBJ2-7; 7 positions agree with TRBD1. The CDR3 length is 14 residues. Losses at the gene ends were 4 bases for V and 4 bases for J; bases not matched to a gene: 8. Germline values: CDR1 SGHDT, CDR2 YYEEEE. Here the CDR3 DNA reads TGTGCCAGCAGCGGTGGGGACAGCTCTTACGAGCAGTACTTC. Its protein is CASSGGDSSYEQYF. Full variable domain (rest looked up from reference TRBV5-6 and TRBJ2-7): DAGVTQSPTHLIKTRGQQVTLRCSPKSGHDTVSWYQQALGQGPQFIFQYYEEEERQRGNFPDRFSGHQFPNYSSELNVNALLLGDSALYLCASSGGDSSYEQYFGPGTRLTVT.

The CDR3 sequence: CASSQSRAALYGYTF. CDR3 coding DNA: TGTGCCAGCAGTCAATCCAGGGCGGCCCTATATGGCTACACCTTC. V is TRBV13 and J is TRBJ1-2, with D possibly being TRBD1 (5 bases). Germline loops: CDR1 PRHDT, CDR2 FYEKMQ (reference sequence). This CDR3 comprises 15 residues. The V end was cut by 6 bases, the J end by 5 bases, with 19 bases between.

The chain has TRBV6-2 or TRBV6-3 and TRBJ2-7, with D perhaps TRBD1 (6 bases). The CDR3 is made up of 20 amino acids. Germline-derived CDR1 and CDR2 are MNHEY and SVGEGT. V was cut by 1 base and J by 1 base, with 26 bases left in between. DNA of the CDR3: TGTGCCAGCAGTTACTACCCCGGGGAGAGAACAGGGATGGTTTCCTACGAGCAGTACTTC. Translated, it gives CASSYYPGERTGMVSYEQYF.

This chain links TRBV19 with TRBJ1-2, with D uncertain. Looked up from germline, CDR1 is LNHDA and CDR2 is SQIVND (reference sequence). V dropped 6 bases and J dropped 6 bases, with 14 bases sitting between them. The CDR3 runs 13 residues. The CDR3, as DNA: TGTGCCAGTAGATCCACGGGAGGGAATGGCTACACCTTC. It codes for CASRSTGGNGYTF.

This clone has just one count. The chain couples TRBV9 to TRBJ1-1, with 7 bases fitting TRBD1. Germline trimming cut 4 bases from V and 6 bases from J; bases unmatched to any gene: 12. The germline gives CDR1 SGDLS, CDR2 YYNGEE. The CDR3 consists of 15 residues. The CDR3 reads CASSPTGEIRAEAFF. Here the CDR3 DNA reads TGTGCCAGCAGCCCCACAGGGGAGATACGGGCTGAAGCTTTCTTT.

V gene TRBV5-1 combines with J gene TRBJ1-5; D perhaps matches TRBD1 (6 bases). Trimming stripped 4 bases from V and 5 bases from J, with 28 bases between. The CDR3 covers 19 residues. Looked up from germline, CDR1 is SGHRS and CDR2 is YFSETQ. For the CDR3, the DNA is TGCGCCAGCAGCCCGGGGACATACGAAGGTGGTCTCCAGGATCAGCCCCAGCATTTT. It specifies CASSPGTYEGGLQDQPQHF.